These T cell receptor beta chains were read from a single sample in a study of cytomegalovirus exposure and HLA in healthy donors. Sequencing was performed with immunoSEQ multiplex PCR; in TCRdb, only in-frame clones are kept and a portion is missing. Of roughly 190,000 clones listed, approximately 70% are singletons. Sequencing was done on a sample of PBMCs. These receptors all come from a woman in her twenties or thirties in good health and CMV-seropositive. Each CDR3 is given with its conserved first and last residue. The D gene is left open where the match is weak. For some rows the clone size is stated as once, few or many, or as a class when expanded; others skip it.

d_gene,j_gene,abundance,v_gene,CDR3aa,CDR3nt
TRBD1,TRBJ2-1,few,TRBV6-5,CASSRQGLLHEQFF,TGTGCCAGCAGCCGACAGGGCCTCTTACATGAGCAGTTCTTC
.,TRBJ2-2,.,TRBV27,CASTAGQPLRLTGELFF,TGTGCCAGCACCGCGGGACAGCCACTTCGACTAACCGGGGAGCTGTTTTTT
TRBD2,TRBJ2-7,.,TRBV10-3,CALRAGTSASYEQYF,TGTGCCTTAAGAGCGGGGACTAGCGCCTCCTACGAGCAGTACTTC
TRBD1,TRBJ2-5,.,TRBV27,CASSPGTGGETQYF,TGTGCCAGCAGTCCTGGGACAGGCGGAGAGACCCAGTACTTC
TRBD2,TRBJ2-3,few,TRBV7-2,CASSLGAGITSTDTQYF,TGTGCCAGCAGCTTGGGAGCGGGGATAACTAGCACAGATACGCAGTATTTT
.,TRBJ2-3,.,TRBV28,CASSQRGNTDTQYF,TGTGCCAGCAGTCAACGGGGGAACACAGATACGCAGTATTTT
TRBD2,TRBJ2-7,.,TRBV2,CASSDSSGTVYEQYF,TGTGCCAGCAGTGATTCTAGCGGGACAGTATACGAGCAGTACTTC
.,TRBJ2-1,.,TRBV29-1,CSVDGGSYNEQFF,TGCAGCGTTGATGGCGGCTCCTACAATGAGCAGTTCTTC
.,TRBJ1-1,.,TRBV28,CASSPMVGAEAFF,TGTGCCAGCAGCCCCATGGTAGGGGCTGAAGCTTTCTTT
.,TRBJ1-5,medium-sized,TRBV4-1,CASSQLTGILQPQHF,TGCGCCAGCAGCCAACTAACGGGGATTCTTCAGCCCCAGCATTTT
.,TRBJ2-7,.,TRBV7-9,CASSRPPQYEQYF,TGTGCCAGCAGCCGCCCTCCACAATACGAGCAGTACTTC
.,TRBJ1-2,.,TRBV7-9,CASSLTGPYGYTF,TGTGCCAGCAGCTTAACAGGGCCCTATGGCTACACCTTC
.,TRBJ2-5,.,TRBV7-8,CASTLSEGARQETQYF,TGTGCCAGCACCTTAAGCGAGGGCGCGCGACAAGAGACCCAGTACTTC
TRBD2,TRBJ2-7,.,TRBV15,CATSRDLGRDEQYF,TGTGCCACCAGCAGAGATCTGGGGAGGGATGAGCAGTACTTC
.,TRBJ1-5,.,TRBV6-4,CASSDSYSNQPQHF,TGTGCCAGCAGTGATAGCTATAGCAATCAGCCCCAGCATTTT
TRBD1,TRBJ1-5,few,TRBV28,CASSPGQGGNQPQHF,TGTGCCAGCAGTCCGGGACAGGGGGGCAATCAGCCCCAGCATTTT
TRBD1,TRBJ1-1,.,TRBV14,CASSQEYQGAPTEAFF,TGTGCCAGCAGCCAAGAATACCAGGGGGCGCCCACTGAAGCTTTCTTT
TRBD1,TRBJ1-1,.,TRBV28,CASSFKGATEAFF,TGTGCCAGCAGTTTTAAGGGGGCCACTGAAGCTTTCTTT
.,TRBJ1-3,.,TRBV28,CASSGVVGLSGNTIYF,TGTGCCAGCAGTGGGGTAGTGGGGCTCTCTGGAAACACCATATATTTT
TRBD1,TRBJ2-5,once,TRBV27,CASSPSQGWEQYF,TGTGCCAGCAGTCCCTCACAGGGGTGGGAGCAGTACTTC
TRBD2,TRBJ2-3,.,TRBV2,CASSEGLAADTQYF,TGTGCCAGCAGTGAAGGACTAGCGGCAGATACGCAGTATTTT
TRBD1,TRBJ2-5,.,TRBV11-2,CASRPQGAEETQYF,TGTGCCAGCAGACCACAGGGGGCGGAGGAGACCCAGTACTTC
.,TRBJ1-1,.,TRBV2,CASRADGMNTEAFF,TGTGCCAGCAGGGCCGACGGGATGAACACTGAAGCTTTCTTT
TRBD2,TRBJ2-7,.,TRBV28,CASSLSGTFAYEQYF,TGTGCCAGCAGTTTAAGCGGGACCTTCGCCTACGAGCAGTACTTC
TRBD1,TRBJ2-1,.,TRBV10-2,CASSLDRGPYNEQFF,TGCGCCAGCAGTCTCGACAGGGGGCCCTACAATGAGCAGTTCTTC